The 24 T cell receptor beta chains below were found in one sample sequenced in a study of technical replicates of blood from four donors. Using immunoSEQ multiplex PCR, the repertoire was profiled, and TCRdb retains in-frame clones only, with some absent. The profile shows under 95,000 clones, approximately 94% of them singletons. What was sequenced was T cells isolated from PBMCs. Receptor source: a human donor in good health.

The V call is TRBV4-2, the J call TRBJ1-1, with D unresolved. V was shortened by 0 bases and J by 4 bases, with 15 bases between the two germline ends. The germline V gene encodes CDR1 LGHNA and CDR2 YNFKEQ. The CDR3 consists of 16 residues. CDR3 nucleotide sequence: TGTGCCAGCAGCCAAGAAGCGGAGGGAAGTGTCACTGAAGCTTTCTTT. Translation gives CASSQEAEGSVTEAFF.

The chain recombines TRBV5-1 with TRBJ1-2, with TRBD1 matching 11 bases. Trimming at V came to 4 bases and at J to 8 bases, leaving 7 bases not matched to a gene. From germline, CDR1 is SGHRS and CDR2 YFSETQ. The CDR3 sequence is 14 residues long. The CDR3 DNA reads TGCGCCAGCAGCCTAGGACAGGGGGCAGAAGGCTACACCTTC. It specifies CASSLGQGAEGYTF.

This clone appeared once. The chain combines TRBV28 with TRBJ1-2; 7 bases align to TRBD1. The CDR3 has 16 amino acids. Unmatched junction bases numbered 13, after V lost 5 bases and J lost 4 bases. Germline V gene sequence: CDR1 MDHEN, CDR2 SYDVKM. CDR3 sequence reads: CASSRQGRNGAYGYTF. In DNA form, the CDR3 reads TGTGCCAGCAGTCGACAGGGAAGGAATGGGGCCTATGGCTACACCTTC.

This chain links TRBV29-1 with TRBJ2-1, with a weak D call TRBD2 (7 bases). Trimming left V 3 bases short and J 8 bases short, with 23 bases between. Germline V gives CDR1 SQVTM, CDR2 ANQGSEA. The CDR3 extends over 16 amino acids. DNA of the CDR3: TGCAGCGTTGATTCCCGAAGCCGGGGGGCCGGCGATGAGCAGTTCTTC. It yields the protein CSVDSRSRGAGDEQFF.

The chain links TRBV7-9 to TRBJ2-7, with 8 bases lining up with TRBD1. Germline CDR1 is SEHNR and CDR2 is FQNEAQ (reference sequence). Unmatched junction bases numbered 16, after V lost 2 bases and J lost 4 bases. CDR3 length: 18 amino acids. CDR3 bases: TGTGCCAGCAGCTTACGATCCAGGGGGCCCAGGCCCTTTTACGAGCAGTACTTC. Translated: CASSLRSRGPRPFYEQYF.

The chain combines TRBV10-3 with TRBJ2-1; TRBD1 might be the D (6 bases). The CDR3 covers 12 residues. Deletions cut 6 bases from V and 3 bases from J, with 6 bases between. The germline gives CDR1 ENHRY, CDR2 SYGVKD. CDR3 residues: CAIRDSYNEQFF. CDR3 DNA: TGTGCCATCAGGGACAGCTACAATGAGCAGTTCTTC.

CDR3 bases: TGCACCAGCAGCCAAAATACTGAGCGGCCCTCCTACGAGCAGTACTTC. Amino acid sequence: CTSSQNTERPSYEQYF. V gene TRBV1 combines with J gene TRBJ2-7; the D segment call TRBD2 is taken from the table without a DNA check. TRBV1 is assigned pseudogene status. CDR3 length equals 16 residues.

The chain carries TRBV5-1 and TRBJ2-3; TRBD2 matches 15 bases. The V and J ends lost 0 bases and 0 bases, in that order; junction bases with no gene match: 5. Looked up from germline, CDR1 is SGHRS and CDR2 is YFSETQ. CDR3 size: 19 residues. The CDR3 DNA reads TGCGCCAGCAGCTTGGCCGGACTAGCGGGGGGGCCGAGCACAGATACGCAGTATTTT. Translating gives CASSLAGLAGGPSTDTQYF. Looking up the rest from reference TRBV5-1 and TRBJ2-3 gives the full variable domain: KAGVTQTPRYLIKTRGQQVTLSCSPISGHRSVSWYQQTPGQGLQFLFEYFSETQRNKGNFPGRFSGRQFSNSRSEMNVSTLELGDSALYLCASSLAGLAGGPSTDTQYFGPGTRLTVL.

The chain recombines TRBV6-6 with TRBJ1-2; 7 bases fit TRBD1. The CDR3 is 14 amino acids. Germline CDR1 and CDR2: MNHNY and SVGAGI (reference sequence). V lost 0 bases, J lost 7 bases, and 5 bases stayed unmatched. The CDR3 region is CASSYSTGDGGYTF. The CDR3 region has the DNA TGTGCCAGCAGTTACTCTACAGGGGATGGTGGCTACACCTTC.

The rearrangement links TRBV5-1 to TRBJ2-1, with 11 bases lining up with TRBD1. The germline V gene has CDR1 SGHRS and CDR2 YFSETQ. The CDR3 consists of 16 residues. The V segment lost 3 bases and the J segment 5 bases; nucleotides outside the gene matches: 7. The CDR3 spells CASSSHGTGGDNEQFF. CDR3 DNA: TGCGCCAGCAGCTCACATGGGACAGGGGGGGACAATGAGCAGTTCTTC.

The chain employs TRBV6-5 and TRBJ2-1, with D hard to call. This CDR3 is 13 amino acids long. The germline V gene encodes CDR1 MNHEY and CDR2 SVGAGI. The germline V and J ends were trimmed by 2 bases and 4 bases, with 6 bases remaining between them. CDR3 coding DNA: TGTGCCAGCAGTTACGGCATATACAATGAGCAGTTCTTC. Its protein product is CASSYGIYNEQFF.

The CDR3 region is CASSYGDRGGNYGYTF. CDR3 nucleotide sequence: TGTGCCAGCAGTTACGGGGACAGGGGGGGAAACTATGGCTACACCTTC. The chain links TRBV6-5 to TRBJ1-2; 11 positions agree with TRBD1. This CDR3 spans 16 amino acids. V lost 2 bases to trimming and J lost 2 bases; unmatched junction nucleotides: 4. CDR1 and CDR2 (germline): MNHEY, SVGAGI.

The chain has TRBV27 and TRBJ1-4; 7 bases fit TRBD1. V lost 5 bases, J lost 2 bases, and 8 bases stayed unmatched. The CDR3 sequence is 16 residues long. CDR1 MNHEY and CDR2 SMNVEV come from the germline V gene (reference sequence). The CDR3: CASSPIRQGTNEKLFF. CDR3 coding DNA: TGTGCCAGCAGTCCGATTCGACAGGGTACTAATGAAAAACTGTTTTTT.

Written as DNA, the CDR3 is TGCAGCGTTGTATTTGGCCAGGGGCGCAATCAGCCCCAGCATTTT. It encodes CSVVFGQGRNQPQHF. This chain joins TRBV29-1 and TRBJ1-5, with D perhaps matching TRBD1 (6 bases). CDR3 length equals 15 residues. CDR1 SQVTM and CDR2 ANQGSEA come from the germline V gene. V was pared by 4 bases and J by 2 bases, with 15 bases between.

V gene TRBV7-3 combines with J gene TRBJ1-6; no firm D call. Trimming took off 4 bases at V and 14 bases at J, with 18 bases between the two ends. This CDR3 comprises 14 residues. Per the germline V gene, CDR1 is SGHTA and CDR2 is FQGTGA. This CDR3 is CASSSLLASGTLHF. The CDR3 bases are TGTGCCAGCAGCTCTCTTTTGGCGTCGGGGACCCTCCACTTT. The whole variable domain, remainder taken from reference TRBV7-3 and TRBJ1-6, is GAGVSQTPSNKVTEKGKYVELRCDPISGHTALYWYRQSLGQGPEFLIYFQGTGAADDSGLPNDRFFAVRPEGSVSTLKIQRTERGDSAVYLCASSSLLASGTLHFGNGTRLTVT.

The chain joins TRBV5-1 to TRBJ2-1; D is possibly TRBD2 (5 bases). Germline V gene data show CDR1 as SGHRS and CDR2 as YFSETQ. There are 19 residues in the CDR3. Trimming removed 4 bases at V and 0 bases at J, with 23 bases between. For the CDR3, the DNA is TGCGCCAGCAGCGACCTCGGACCAGGACTCAAAAACTCCTACAATGAGCAGTTCTTC. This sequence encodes CASSDLGPGLKNSYNEQFF.

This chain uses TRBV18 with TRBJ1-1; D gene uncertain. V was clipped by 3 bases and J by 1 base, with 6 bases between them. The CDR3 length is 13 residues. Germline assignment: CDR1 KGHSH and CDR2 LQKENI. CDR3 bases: TGTGCCAGCTCACCGAGGGAGAACACTGAAGCTTTCTTT. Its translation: CASSPRENTEAFF.

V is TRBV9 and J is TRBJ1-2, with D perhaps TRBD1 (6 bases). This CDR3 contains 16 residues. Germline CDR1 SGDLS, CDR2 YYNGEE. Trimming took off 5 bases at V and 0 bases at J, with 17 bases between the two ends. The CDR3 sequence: CASRPGTHLTNYGYTF. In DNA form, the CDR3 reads TGTGCCAGCAGGCCCGGGACACACCTAACTAACTATGGCTACACCTTC.

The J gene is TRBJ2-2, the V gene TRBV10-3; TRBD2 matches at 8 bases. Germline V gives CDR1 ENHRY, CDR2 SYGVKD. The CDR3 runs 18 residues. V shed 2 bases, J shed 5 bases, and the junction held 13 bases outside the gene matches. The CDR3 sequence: CAISERSGIRHRTGELFF. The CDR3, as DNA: TGTGCCATCAGTGAGCGTAGCGGGATCCGTCATAGAACCGGGGAGCTGTTTTTT.

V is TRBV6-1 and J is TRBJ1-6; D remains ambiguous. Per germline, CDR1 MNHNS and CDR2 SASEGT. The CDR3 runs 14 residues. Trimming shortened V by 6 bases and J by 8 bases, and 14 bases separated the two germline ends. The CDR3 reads CASSQNDKDSPLHF. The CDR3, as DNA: TGTGCCAGCAGCCAAAACGACAAAGATTCACCCCTCCACTTT.

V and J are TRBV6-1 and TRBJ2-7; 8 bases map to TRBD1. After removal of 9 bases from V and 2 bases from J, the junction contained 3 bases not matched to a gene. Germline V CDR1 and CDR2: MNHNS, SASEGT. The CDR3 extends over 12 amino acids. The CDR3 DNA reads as TGTGCCAGGACAGGGGACCCCTACGAGCAGTACTTC. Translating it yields CARTGDPYEQYF.

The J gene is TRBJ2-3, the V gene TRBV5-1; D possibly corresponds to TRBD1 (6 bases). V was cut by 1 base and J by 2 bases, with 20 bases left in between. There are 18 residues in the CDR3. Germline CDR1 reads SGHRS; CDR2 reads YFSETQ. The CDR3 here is CASSLMFGGGVDTDTQYF. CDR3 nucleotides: TGCGCCAGCAGCTTGATGTTTGGGGGCGGTGTTGACACAGATACGCAGTATTTT.

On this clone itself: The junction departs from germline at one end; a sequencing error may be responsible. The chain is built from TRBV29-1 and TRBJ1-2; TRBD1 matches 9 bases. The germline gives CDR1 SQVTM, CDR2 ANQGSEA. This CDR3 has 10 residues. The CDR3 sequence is CSVVAGDRVF. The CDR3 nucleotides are TGCAGCGTTGTGGCCGGGGACAGGGTGTTC.

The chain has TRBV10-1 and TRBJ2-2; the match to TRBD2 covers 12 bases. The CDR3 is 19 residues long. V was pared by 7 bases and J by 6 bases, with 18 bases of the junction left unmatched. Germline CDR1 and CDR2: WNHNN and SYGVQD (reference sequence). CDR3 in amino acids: CASTDESSGRAASSGELFF. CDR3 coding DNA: TGCGCCAGCACGGATGAGTCTAGCGGGAGGGCGGCTTCGTCCGGGGAGCTGTTTTTT.